This TCR beta chain appears in the sequencing data of a study of blood T cell repertoires in COVID-19. Study in general: PBMCs, B-cell-depleted T cells, or T cells were the source of the cDNA or gDNA that made up the material.

The ends lost 4 bases at V and 2 bases at J; junction bases unmatched: 5. CDR3 length equals 14 residues. Germline values: CDR1 MGHRA, CDR2 YSYEKL. How the authors handled the data: From reference gene primer amplification, estimates of nucleated cell counts were derived. Measured with immunoSEQ multiplex PCR; TCRdb has only the in-frame clones, and not every one. V, J and clone size were drawn from that table, and D and trimming were deduced from the DNA. The sample has 150,000 to 200,000 clones, 65% to 90% seen once. What was sequenced was peripheral blood. This receptor was taken from a human donor in a cohort sampled during active COVID-19. The V call is TRBV4-1, the J call TRBJ2-7; 7 bases fit TRBD2. Here the CDR3 reads CASSLGRGTYEQYF. CDR3 DNA: TGCGCCAGCAGCCTAGGGCGGGGGACCTACGAGCAGTACTTC.